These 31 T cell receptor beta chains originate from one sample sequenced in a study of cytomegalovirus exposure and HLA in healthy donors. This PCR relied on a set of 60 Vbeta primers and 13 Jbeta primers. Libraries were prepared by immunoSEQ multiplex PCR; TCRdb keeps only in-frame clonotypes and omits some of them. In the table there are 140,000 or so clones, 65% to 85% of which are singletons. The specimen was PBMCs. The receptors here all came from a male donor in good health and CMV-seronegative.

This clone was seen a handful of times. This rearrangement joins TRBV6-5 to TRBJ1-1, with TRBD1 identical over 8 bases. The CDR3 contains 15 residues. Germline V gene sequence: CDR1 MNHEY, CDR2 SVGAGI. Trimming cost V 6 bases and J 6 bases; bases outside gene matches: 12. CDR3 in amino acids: CASSSIQGAGAEAFF. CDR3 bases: TGTGCCAGCAGCTCCATTCAGGGGGCAGGCGCTGAAGCTTTCTTT.

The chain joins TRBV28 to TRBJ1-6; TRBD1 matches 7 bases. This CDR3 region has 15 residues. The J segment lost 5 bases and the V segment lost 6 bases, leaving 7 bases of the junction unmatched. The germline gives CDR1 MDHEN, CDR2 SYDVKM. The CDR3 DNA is TGTGCCAGCAGCCCTATCGACAGGGATAATTCACCCCTCCACTTT. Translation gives CASSPIDRDNSPLHF.

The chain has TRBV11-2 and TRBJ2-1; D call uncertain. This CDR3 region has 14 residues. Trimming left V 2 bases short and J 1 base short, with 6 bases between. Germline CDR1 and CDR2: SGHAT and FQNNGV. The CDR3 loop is CASSLLVSYNEQFF. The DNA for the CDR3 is TGTGCCAGCAGCTTACTCGTTTCCTACAATGAGCAGTTCTTC.

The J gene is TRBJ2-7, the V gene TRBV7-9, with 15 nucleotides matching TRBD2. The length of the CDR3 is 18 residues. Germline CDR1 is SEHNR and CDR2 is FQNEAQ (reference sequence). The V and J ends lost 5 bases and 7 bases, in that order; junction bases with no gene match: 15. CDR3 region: CASSPGLAGGPSRWEQYF. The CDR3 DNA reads TGTGCCAGCAGCCCGGGACTAGCGGGGGGCCCCTCGAGGTGGGAGCAGTACTTC.

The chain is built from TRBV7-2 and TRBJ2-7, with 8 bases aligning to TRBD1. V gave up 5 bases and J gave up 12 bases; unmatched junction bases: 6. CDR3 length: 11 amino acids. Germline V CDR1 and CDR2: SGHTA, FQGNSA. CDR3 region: CASSPGQGLYF. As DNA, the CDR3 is TGTGCCAGCAGCCCAGGACAGGGATTGTACTTC.

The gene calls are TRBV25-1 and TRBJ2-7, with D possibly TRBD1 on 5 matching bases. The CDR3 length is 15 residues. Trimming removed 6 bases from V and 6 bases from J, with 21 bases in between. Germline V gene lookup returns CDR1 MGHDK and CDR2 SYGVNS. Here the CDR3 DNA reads TGTGCCAGCAGCCCCCCCCAGGGAAAAAAAGCCGAGCAGTACTTC. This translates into CASSPPQGKKAEQYF.

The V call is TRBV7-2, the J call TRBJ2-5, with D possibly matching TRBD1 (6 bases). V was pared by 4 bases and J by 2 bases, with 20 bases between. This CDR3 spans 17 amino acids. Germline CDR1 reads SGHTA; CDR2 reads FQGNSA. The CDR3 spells CASSSGLKRTAQETQYF. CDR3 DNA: TGTGCCAGCAGCTCCGGACTCAAACGGACAGCACAAGAGACCCAGTACTTC. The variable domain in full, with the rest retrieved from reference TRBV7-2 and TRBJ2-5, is GAGVSQSPSNKVTEKGKDVELRCDPISGHTALYWYRQSLGQGLEFLIYFQGNSAPDKSGLPSDRFSAERTGGSVSTLTIQRTQQEDSAVYLCASSSGLKRTAQETQYFGPGTRLLVL.

CDR3 nucleotide sequence: TGTGCCAGCTCACCAGCGGGCGGGGGACTCTCCAATGAGCAGTTCTTC. Translating it yields CASSPAGGGLSNEQFF. This sequence joins TRBV18 and TRBJ2-1, with TRBD2 matching over 7 bases. The CDR3 runs to 16 residues. Germline-derived CDR1 and CDR2 are KGHSH and LQKENI. Unmatched junction bases numbered 10, after V lost 2 bases and J lost 6 bases.

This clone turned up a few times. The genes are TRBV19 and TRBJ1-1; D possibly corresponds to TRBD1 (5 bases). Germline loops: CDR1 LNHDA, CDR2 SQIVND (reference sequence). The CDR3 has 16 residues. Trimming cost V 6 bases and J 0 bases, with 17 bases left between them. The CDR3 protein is CASRTPGASLNTEAFF. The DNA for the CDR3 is TGTGCCAGTAGGACCCCTGGGGCCTCGCTGAACACTGAAGCTTTCTTT.

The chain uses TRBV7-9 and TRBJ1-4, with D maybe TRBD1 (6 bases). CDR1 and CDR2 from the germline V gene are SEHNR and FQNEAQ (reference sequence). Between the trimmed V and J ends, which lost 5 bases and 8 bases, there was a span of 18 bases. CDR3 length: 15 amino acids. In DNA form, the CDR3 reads TGTGCCAGCAGCCCTCCACAGGGAATGAACGAAAAACTGTTTTTT. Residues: CASSPPQGMNEKLFF. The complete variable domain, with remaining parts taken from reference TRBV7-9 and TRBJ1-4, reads DTGVSQNPRHKITKRGQNVTFRCDPISEHNRLYWYRQTLGQGPEFLTYFQNEAQLEKSRLLSDRFSAERPKGSFSTLEIQRTEQGDSAMYLCASSPPQGMNEKLFFGSGTQLSVL.

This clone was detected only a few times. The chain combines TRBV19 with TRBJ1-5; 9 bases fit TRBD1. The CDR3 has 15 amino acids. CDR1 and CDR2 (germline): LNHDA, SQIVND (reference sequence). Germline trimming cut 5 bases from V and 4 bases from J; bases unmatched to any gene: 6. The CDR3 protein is CASSSEDRGNQPQHF. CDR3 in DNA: TGTGCCAGTAGTTCCGAAGACAGGGGGAATCAGCCCCAGCATTTT.

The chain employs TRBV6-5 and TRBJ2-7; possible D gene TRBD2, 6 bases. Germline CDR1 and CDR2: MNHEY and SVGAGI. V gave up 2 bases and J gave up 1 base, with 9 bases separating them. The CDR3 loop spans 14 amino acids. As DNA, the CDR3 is TGTGCCAGCAGTTACGCGGGGAGATCCTACGAGCAGTACTTC. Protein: CASSYAGRSYEQYF.

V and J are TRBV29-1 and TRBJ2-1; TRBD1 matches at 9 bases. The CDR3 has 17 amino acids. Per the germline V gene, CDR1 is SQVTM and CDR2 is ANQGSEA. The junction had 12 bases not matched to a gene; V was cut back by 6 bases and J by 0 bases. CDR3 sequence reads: CSVKGQGHQSSYNEQFF. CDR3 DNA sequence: TGCAGCGTGAAGGGACAGGGTCACCAGAGCTCCTACAATGAGCAGTTCTTC.

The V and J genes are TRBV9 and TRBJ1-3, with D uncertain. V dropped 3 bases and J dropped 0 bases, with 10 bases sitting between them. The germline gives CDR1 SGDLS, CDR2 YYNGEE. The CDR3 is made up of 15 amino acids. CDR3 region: CASSGEVTSGNTIYF. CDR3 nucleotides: TGTGCCAGCAGCGGAGAGGTGACCTCTGGAAACACCATATATTTT.

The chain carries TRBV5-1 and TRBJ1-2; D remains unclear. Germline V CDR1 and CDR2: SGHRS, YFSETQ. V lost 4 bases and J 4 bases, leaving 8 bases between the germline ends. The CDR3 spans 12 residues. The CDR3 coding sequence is TGCGCCAGCAGCGTGGACGGCTATGGCTACACCTTC. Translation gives CASSVDGYGYTF.

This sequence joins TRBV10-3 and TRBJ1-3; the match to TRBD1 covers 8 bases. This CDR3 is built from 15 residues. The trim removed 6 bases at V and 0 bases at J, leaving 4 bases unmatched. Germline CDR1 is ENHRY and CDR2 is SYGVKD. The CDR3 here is CAIRATGGSGNTIYF. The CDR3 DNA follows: TGTGCCATCAGGGCAACAGGGGGCTCTGGAAACACCATATATTTT.

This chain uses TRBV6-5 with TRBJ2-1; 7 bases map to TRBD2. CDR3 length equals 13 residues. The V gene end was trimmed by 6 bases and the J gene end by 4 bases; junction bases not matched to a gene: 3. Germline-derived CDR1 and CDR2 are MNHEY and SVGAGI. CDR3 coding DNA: TGTGCCAGCAGGCTAGCGGAGTACAATGAGCAGTTCTTC. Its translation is CASRLAEYNEQFF.

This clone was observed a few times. CDR3 residues: CASSGGGGQETQYF. In nucleotides, the CDR3 is TGCGCCAGCAGTGGAGGAGGAGGACAAGAGACCCAGTACTTC. This sequence joins TRBV5-1 and TRBJ2-5; possibly TRBD2 for D (5 bases). The germline V gene has CDR1 SGHRS and CDR2 YFSETQ. This CDR3 is 14 amino acids long. V lost 5 bases to trimming and J lost 2 bases, with 13 bases between them. Variable domain in full (rest from reference TRBV5-1 and TRBJ2-5): KAGVTQTPRYLIKTRGQQVTLSCSPISGHRSVSWYQQTPGQGLQFLFEYFSETQRNKGNFPGRFSGRQFSNSRSEMNVSTLELGDSALYLCASSGGGGQETQYFGPGTRLLVL.

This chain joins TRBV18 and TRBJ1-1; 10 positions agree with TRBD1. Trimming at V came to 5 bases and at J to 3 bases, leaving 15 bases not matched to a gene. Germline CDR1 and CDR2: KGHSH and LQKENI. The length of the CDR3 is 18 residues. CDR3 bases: TGTGCCAGCTCAACCACAGGGCGGGACAGGGGATACGACACTGAAGCTTTCTTT. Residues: CASSTTGRDRGYDTEAFF.

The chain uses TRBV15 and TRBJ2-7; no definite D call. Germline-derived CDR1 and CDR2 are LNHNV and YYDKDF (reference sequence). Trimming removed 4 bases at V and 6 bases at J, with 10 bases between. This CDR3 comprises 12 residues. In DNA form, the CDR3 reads TGTGCCACCAGCAAACACATCGCCGAGCAGTACTTC. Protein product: CATSKHIAEQYF.

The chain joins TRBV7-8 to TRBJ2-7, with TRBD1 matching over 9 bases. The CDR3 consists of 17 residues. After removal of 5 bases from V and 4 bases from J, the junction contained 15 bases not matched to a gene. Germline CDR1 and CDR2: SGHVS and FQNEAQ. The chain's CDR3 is CASSLKKTGGEEYEQYF. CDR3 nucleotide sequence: TGTGCCAGCAGCCTCAAGAAAACAGGGGGCGAGGAGTACGAGCAGTACTTC.

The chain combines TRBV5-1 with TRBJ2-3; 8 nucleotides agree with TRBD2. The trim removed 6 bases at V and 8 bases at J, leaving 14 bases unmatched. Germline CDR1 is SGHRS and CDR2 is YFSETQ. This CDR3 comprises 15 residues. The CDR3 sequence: CASNESGGRVTTQYF. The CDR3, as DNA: TGCGCCAGCAACGAGAGCGGGGGACGTGTGACTACGCAGTATTTT.

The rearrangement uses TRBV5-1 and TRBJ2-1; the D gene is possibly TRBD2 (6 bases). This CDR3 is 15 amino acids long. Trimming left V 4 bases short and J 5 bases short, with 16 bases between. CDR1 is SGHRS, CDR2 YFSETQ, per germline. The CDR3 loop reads CASSASGTLDNEQFF. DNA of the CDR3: TGCGCCAGCAGCGCTTCCGGGACTCTTGACAATGAGCAGTTCTTC.

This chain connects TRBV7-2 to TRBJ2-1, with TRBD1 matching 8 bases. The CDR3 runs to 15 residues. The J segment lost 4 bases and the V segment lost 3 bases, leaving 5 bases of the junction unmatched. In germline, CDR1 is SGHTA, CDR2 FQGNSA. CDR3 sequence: CASSFQGAGYNEQFF. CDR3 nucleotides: TGTGCCAGCAGCTTTCAGGGGGCGGGTTACAATGAGCAGTTCTTC. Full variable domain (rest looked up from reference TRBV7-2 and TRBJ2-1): GAGVSQSPSNKVTEKGKDVELRCDPISGHTALYWYRQSLGQGLEFLIYFQGNSAPDKSGLPSDRFSAERTGGSVSTLTIQRTQQEDSAVYLCASSFQGAGYNEQFFGPGTRLTVL.

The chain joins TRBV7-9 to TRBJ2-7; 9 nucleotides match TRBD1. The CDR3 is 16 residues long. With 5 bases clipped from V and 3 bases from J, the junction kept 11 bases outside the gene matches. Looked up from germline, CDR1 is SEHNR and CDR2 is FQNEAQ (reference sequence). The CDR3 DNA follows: TGTGCCAGCAGCCCTCGACCGGACAGGGGCTACTACGAGCAGTACTTC. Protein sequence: CASSPRPDRGYYEQYF.

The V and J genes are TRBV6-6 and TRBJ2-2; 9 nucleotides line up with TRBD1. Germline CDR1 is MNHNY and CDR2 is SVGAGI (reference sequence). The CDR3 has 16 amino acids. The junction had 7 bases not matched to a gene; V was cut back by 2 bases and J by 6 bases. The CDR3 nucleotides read TGTGCCAGCAGTTACCCGGGACAGGGCCCACCCGGGGAGCTGTTTTTT. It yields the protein CASSYPGQGPPGELFF.

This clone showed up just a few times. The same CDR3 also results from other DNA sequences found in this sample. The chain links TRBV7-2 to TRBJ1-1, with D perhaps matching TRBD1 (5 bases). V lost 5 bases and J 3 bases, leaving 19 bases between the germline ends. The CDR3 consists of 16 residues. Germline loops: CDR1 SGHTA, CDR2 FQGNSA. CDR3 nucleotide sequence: TGTGCCAGCAGCCATCCAGGGCTCGCGGGGGACACTGAAGCTTTCTTT. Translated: CASSHPGLAGDTEAFF.

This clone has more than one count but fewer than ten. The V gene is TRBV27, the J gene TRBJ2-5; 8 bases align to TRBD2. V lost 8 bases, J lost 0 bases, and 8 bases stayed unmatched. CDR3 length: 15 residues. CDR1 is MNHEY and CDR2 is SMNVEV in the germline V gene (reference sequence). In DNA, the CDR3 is TGTGCCAGCCGCAGCGGGAGTGGGTACCAAGAGACCCAGTACTTC. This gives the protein CASRSGSGYQETQYF.

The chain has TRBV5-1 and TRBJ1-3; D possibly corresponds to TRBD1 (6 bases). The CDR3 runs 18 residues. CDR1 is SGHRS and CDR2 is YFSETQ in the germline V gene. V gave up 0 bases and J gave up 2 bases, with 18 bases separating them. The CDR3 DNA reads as TGCGCCAGCAGCTTGGTAATAGGGGGTCCAGGGCCTGGAAACACCATATATTTT. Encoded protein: CASSLVIGGPGPGNTIYF.

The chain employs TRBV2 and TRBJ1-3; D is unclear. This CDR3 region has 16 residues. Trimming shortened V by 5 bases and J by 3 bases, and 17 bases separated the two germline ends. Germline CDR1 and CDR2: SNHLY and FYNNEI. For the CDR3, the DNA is TGTGCCAGCAGTCGAGCCGGGTCGGTTTATGGAAACACCATATATTTT. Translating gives CASSRAGSVYGNTIYF.

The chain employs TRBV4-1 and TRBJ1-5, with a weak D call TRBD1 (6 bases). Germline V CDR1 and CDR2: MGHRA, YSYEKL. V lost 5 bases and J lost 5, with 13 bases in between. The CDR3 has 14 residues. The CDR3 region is CASSSRGMDQPQHF. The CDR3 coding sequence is TGCGCCAGCAGCTCAAGGGGGATGGATCAGCCCCAGCATTTT.